This T cell receptor beta chain was recorded in a study of patients and donors after allogeneic stem cell transplantation. This clonotype showed up just a few times. The V and J ends lost 6 bases and 7 bases respectively, with 19 bases between them. The CDR3 contains 16 residues. TCRdb reanalysed the RT-PCR reads using MiXCR and keeps one entry per CDR3 protein. Among about 150,000 distinct CDR3 sequences listed, approximately 37% were seen once. The source of this sequence is a human donor who was either an allogeneic HSCT recipient or a stem cell or donor lymphocyte infusion donor (not recorded which). It is not recorded whose cells these are; they may come from a transplant donor. What was sequenced was blood, either unsorted or a sorted T cell fraction (not recorded which). This rearrangement joins TRBV12-3 or TRBV12-4 to TRBJ1-6, with D uncertain. The CDR3 here is CASSKATARENSPLHF. Written as DNA, the CDR3 is TGTGCCAGCAGCAAAGCTACAGCTCGCGAGAATTCACCCCTCCACTTT.